This entry lists 18 T cell receptor beta chains sequenced from one sample in a study of CD8 T cells in ankylosing spondylitis. TCRdb analysed the 5' RACE reads with MiXCR anew, one entry per CDR3 protein. The data show roughly 180,000 distinct CDR3 sequences, 8.5% to 10% seen once. Material for sequencing was blood, either unsorted or a sorted T cell fraction (not recorded which). The receptors come from a female donor with ankylosing spondylitis or in good health (not recorded which).

The chain employs TRBV11-2 and TRBJ2-1, with 9 nucleotides matching TRBD2. After removal of 2 bases from V and 7 bases from J, the junction contained 9 bases not matched to a gene. This CDR3 is built from 16 residues. Germline V lookup: CDR1 SGHAT, CDR2 FQNNGV. CDR3 residues: CASSLFASGRWNEQFF. As DNA, the CDR3 is TGTGCCAGCAGCTTATTCGCGAGCGGGAGGTGGAATGAGCAGTTCTTC.

The V gene is TRBV23-1, the J gene TRBJ2-5; D is perhaps TRBD2 (7 bases). TRBV23-1 is annotated as an ORF whose role is uncertain. CDR3 length: 13 residues. V lost 3 bases, J lost 5 bases, and 10 bases lay in between. CDR3 nucleotides: TGCGCCAGCAGTCATCGGGGGGCTGAGACCCAGTACTTC. This sequence encodes CASSHRGAETQYF.

This clonotype appeared many times. V is TRBV6-5 and J is TRBJ1-1; a weak D match, TRBD1 (6 bases). This CDR3 contains 17 residues. V was clipped by 2 bases and J by 2 bases, with 18 bases between them. Germline loops: CDR1 MNHEY, CDR2 SVGAGI. Written as DNA, the CDR3 is TGTGCCAGCAGTTACACTATTTGGGGGGCTCGAAACACTGAAGCTTTCTTT. It codes for CASSYTIWGARNTEAFF.

This clonotype has only a few counts. This chain links TRBV4-3 with TRBJ2-7; D tentatively fits TRBD1 or TRBD2 (6 bases each). Germline V gene sequence: CDR1 LGHNA, CDR2 YSLEER. This CDR3 is 16 amino acids long. Trimming removed 1 base at V and 0 bases at J, with 13 bases between. CDR3 residues: CASSQAEGDHSYEQYF. In nucleotides, the CDR3 is TGCGCCAGCAGCCAAGCGGAGGGGGACCACTCCTACGAGCAGTACTTC.

This clonotype has at least ten counts. The chain recombines TRBV7-2 with TRBJ2-4, with D perhaps matching TRBD1 (7 bases). V lost 2 bases and J lost 5, with 16 bases in between. Per germline, CDR1 SGHTA and CDR2 FQGNSA. CDR3 length: 16 amino acids. This CDR3 is CASSLLEGAAENIQYF. The DNA of the CDR3 is TGTGCCAGCAGCTTATTGGAGGGGGCGGCTGAAAACATTCAGTACTTC. Filled out from reference TRBV7-2 and TRBJ2-4, the complete variable domain reads GAGVSQSPSNKVTEKGKDVELRCDPISGHTALYWYRQSLGQGLEFLIYFQGNSAPDKSGLPSDRFSAERTGGSVSTLTIQRTQQEDSAVYLCASSLLEGAAENIQYFGAGTRLSVL.

This clonotype was recorded a few times. The chain employs TRBV10-3 and TRBJ1-6; 7 nucleotides match TRBD1. The trim removed 11 bases at V and 8 bases at J, leaving 3 bases unmatched. Germline CDR1 reads ENHRY; CDR2 reads SYGVKD. This CDR3 has 11 amino acids. Written as DNA, the CDR3 is TGTGCCGGCGGACAGGATTCACCCCTCCACTTT. Amino acid sequence: CAGGQDSPLHF.

The table lists this clonotype with a few counts. The gene calls are TRBV5-5 and TRBJ2-5, with TRBD2 identical over 9 bases. Looked up from germline, CDR1 is SGHKS and CDR2 is YYEKEE (reference sequence). V trimming: 4 bases; J trimming: 5 bases; junction bases outside the gene matches: 6. The CDR3 totals 14 residues. The chain's CDR3 is CASSLSGRSETQYF. The CDR3 nucleotides read TGTGCCAGCAGCCTTAGCGGGAGATCTGAGACCCAGTACTTC. Filled out from reference TRBV5-5 and TRBJ2-5, the complete variable domain reads DAGVTQSPTHLIKTRGQQVTLRCSPISGHKSVSWYQQVLGQGPQFIFQYYEKEERGRGNFPDRFSARQFPNYSSELNVNALLLGDSALYLCASSLSGRSETQYFGPGTRLLVL.

This clonotype has at least ten counts. The rearrangement uses TRBV12-3 or TRBV12-4 and TRBJ2-1; no clear D. This CDR3 spans 13 amino acids. The V end was cut by 3 bases, the J end by 2 bases, with 5 bases between. Here the CDR3 reads CASSFDTYNEQFF. Written as DNA, the CDR3 is TGTGCCAGCAGTTTCGATACCTACAATGAGCAGTTCTTC.

The chain joins TRBV4-1 to TRBJ1-4; possible D gene TRBD1, 6 bases. Germline V gene data show CDR1 as MGHRA and CDR2 as YSYEKL. The V gene lost 4 bases and the J gene lost 6 bases, with 18 bases spanning the gap. This CDR3 region has 16 residues. CDR3 DNA: TGCGCCAGCAGCCCGACCCCGGGGGGGCGGGATGAAAAACTGTTTTTT. Translated, it gives CASSPTPGGRDEKLFF.

J is TRBJ1-1 and V is TRBV7-9; no reliable D call. With 7 bases removed from V and 3 bases from J, the gap between germline ends came to 9 bases. The length of the CDR3 is 12 residues. Germline V CDR1 and CDR2: SEHNR, FQNEAQ (reference sequence). CDR3 sequence reads: CASTTRDTEAFF. DNA of the CDR3: TGTGCCAGCACCACGCGGGACACTGAAGCTTTCTTT.

This clonotype was seen a handful of times. The J gene is TRBJ1-2, the V gene TRBV15; 9 bases agree with TRBD1. V was pared by 0 bases and J by 6 bases, with 5 bases of the junction left unmatched. This CDR3 spans 15 amino acids. Germline V lookup: CDR1 LNHNV, CDR2 YYDKDF (reference sequence). CDR3 coding DNA: TGTGCCACCAGCAGAGATAGGGGACAGGGACATGGCTACACCTTC. It codes for CATSRDRGQGHGYTF.

Many counts were recorded for this clonotype. This chain links TRBV4-3 with TRBJ2-2; possibly TRBD1 for D (5 bases). CDR3 length: 17 residues. Germline V gene lookup returns CDR1 LGHNA and CDR2 YSLEER. V shed 3 bases and J shed 3 bases, with 17 bases lying between them. Written as DNA, the CDR3 is TGCGCCAGCAGCCATAAGCAGGGCCCCCAGGACACCGGGGAGCTGTTTTTT. Its translation: CASSHKQGPQDTGELFF.

The chain couples TRBV27 to TRBJ2-7; 7 bases agree with TRBD2. Germline trimming cut 3 bases from V and 5 bases from J; bases unmatched to any gene: 4. CDR3 length: 13 amino acids. The V gene's germline CDR1 is MNHEY and CDR2 SMNVEV (reference sequence). CDR3 residues: CASSLGGRHEQYF. In nucleotides, the CDR3 is TGTGCCAGCAGTTTGGGAGGGAGGCACGAGCAGTACTTC.

This clonotype was detected a few times. The chain employs TRBV2 and TRBJ2-7; tentatively, D is TRBD1 (6 bases). This CDR3 region has 14 residues. The germline V gene has CDR1 SNHLY and CDR2 FYNNEI. V lost 8 bases and J 0 bases, leaving 14 bases between the germline ends. DNA for the CDR3: TGTGCCAGCCCCCGGGACACCCACTCCTACGAGCAGTACTTC. This codes for CASPRDTHSYEQYF.

This clonotype was recorded a few times. The chain carries TRBV3-1 and TRBJ2-7; no definite D call. Trimming took off 7 bases at V and 2 bases at J, with 15 bases between the two ends. This CDR3 is 14 amino acids long. Germline lookup yields CDR1 LGHDT and CDR2 YNNKEL (reference sequence). In DNA, the CDR3 is TGTGCCAGCACTAACCCGACCCCCCCCTACGAGCAGTACTTC. It specifies CASTNPTPPYEQYF.

There are many counts of this clonotype. The rearrangement links TRBV12-3 or TRBV12-4 to TRBJ2-7; no firm D call. V dropped 6 bases and J dropped 5 bases, with 11 bases sitting between them. The CDR3 sequence is 12 residues long. The CDR3 nucleotides are TGTGCCAGCAGCCCTACAGTCGACGAGCAGTACTTC. This translates into CASSPTVDEQYF.

This clonotype was observed a handful of times. This chain joins TRBV5-1 and TRBJ2-7; TRBD1 agrees at 7 bases. The CDR3 is 13 residues long. Germline CDR1 SGHRS, CDR2 YFSETQ. Trimming took 4 bases from V and 4 from J; bases not matched to a gene: 5. The CDR3, as DNA: TGCGCCAGCAGCGCCGGGACAGTATACGAGCAGTACTTC. Protein product: CASSAGTVYEQYF. Full variable domain (rest looked up from reference TRBV5-1 and TRBJ2-7): KAGVTQTPRYLIKTRGQQVTLSCSPISGHRSVSWYQQTPGQGLQFLFEYFSETQRNKGNFPGRFSGRQFSNSRSEMNVSTLELGDSALYLCASSAGTVYEQYFGPGTRLTVT.

The table lists this clonotype with a few counts. The chain recombines TRBV6-2 or TRBV6-3 with TRBJ2-7; TRBD2 agrees at 7 bases. The CDR3 loop spans 15 amino acids. After removal of 6 bases from V and 5 bases from J, the junction contained 13 bases not matched to a gene. CDR1 and CDR2 from the germline V gene are MNHEY and SVGEGT. The CDR3 DNA is TGTGCCAGCAGCCCTTCCTACGGGAGGAAAGACGAGCAGTACTTC. Translation: CASSPSYGRKDEQYF.